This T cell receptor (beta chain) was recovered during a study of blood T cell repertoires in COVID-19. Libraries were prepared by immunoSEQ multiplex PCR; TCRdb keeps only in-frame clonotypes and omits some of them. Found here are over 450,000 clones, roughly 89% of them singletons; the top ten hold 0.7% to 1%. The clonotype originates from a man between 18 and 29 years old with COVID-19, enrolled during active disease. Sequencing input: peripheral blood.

The CDR3 sequence is CASSDCWLTANLGYEQYF. DNA for the CDR3: TGTGCCAGCAGTGACTGCTGGTTGACAGCAAACCTAGGTTACGAGCAGTACTTC. The chain joins TRBV6-4 to TRBJ2-7, with D tentatively TRBD1 (5 bases). The CDR3 extends over 18 amino acids. Germline assignment: CDR1 MRHNA and CDR2 SNTAGT. The ends were cut back, 1 base at V and 4 bases at J, with 23 bases in the middle.